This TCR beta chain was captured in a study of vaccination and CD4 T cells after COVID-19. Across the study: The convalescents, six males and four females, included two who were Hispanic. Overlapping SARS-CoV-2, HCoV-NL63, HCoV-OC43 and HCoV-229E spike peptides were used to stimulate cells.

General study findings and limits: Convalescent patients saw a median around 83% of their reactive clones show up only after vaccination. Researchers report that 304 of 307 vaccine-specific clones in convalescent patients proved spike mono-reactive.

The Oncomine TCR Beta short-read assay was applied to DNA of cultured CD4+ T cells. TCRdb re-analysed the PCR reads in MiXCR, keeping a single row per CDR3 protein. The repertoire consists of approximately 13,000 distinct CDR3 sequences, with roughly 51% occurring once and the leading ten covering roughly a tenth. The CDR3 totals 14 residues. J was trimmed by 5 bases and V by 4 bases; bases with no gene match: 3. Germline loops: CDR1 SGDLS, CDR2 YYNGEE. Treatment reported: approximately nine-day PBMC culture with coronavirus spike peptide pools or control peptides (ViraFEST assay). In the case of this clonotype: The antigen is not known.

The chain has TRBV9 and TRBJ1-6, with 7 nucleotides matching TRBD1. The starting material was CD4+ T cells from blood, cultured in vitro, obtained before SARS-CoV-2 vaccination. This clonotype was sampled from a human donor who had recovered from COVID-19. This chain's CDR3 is CASSKTGDNSPLHF. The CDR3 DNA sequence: TGTGCCAGCAGCAAAACAGGGGATAATTCACCCCTCCACTTT.